This TCR beta chain was captured by sequencing in a study of blood T cell repertoires in COVID-19. Turning to the study itself: There were acute and convalescent COVID-19 samples, and they came from the United States, Italy and Spain. The cDNA or gDNA used as material had been derived from T cells, B-cell-depleted T cells, or PBMCs.

Looked up from germline, CDR1 is SGHNT and CDR2 is YENEEA. The CDR3 runs to 14 residues. V shed 5 bases, J shed 7 bases, and the junction held 4 bases outside the gene matches. Sequencing was performed with immunoSEQ multiplex PCR; in TCRdb, only in-frame clones are kept and a portion is missing. The data contain 350,000 or so clones, around nine tenths of them singletons. Sequencing input: PBMCs or T cells enriched from blood (not recorded which). This TCR derives from a woman aged 25 to 45 who had been exposed to COVID-19. The chain has TRBV11-3 and TRBJ2-3; 12 nucleotides align to TRBD2. In DNA, the CDR3 is TGTGCCAGCAGCGTCCTAGCGGGAGGGCATACGCAGTATTTT. Amino acid sequence: CASSVLAGGHTQYF.